What follows are 27 T cell receptor beta chains derived from one specimen sequenced in a study of human T cells and chemical hapten exposure. TCRdb reanalysed the RACE reads using MiXCR and keeps one entry per CDR3 protein. This sample has 75,000 to 90,000 distinct CDR3 sequences, with 10% to 14% found just once. The sample's time point: patch test 3, about 24 weeks after DPC sensitization. The treatment here: therapeutic diphenylcyclopropenone sensitization with weekly scalp DPC. The starting material was whole blood, obtained in connection with sensitization to the hapten diphenylcyclopropenone (DPC). The receptor set was obtained from a woman in her 50s with alopecia areata. Some clones in this sample may be carry-over from other donors' samples.

The CDR3 is CASSSRTGKGYTF. The CDR3 DNA sequence: TGTGCCAGCAGTTCCAGGACAGGGAAGGGCTACACCTTC. The V call is TRBV2, the J call TRBJ1-2; 8 bases map to TRBD1. The junction had 7 bases not matched to a gene; V was cut back by 5 bases and J by 8 bases. Germline CDR1 reads SNHLY; CDR2 reads FYNNEI. This CDR3 is built from 13 residues.

This clonotype occurred a few times. V usage is TRBV20-1 and J usage is TRBJ2-2, with 8 positions matching TRBD2. The CDR3 totals 14 residues. Germline assignment: CDR1 DFQATT and CDR2 SNEGSKA (reference sequence). With V trimmed by 5 bases and J by 3 bases, 5 bases remained unmatched. The CDR3 nucleotides are TGCAGTGCTTCTAGCGGGTCCTACACCGGGGAGCTGTTTTTT. The encoded protein is CSASSGSYTGELFF.

This clonotype came up many times. The chain employs TRBV11-2 and TRBJ2-1, with D perhaps being TRBD1 or TRBD2 (5 bases each). The V gene's germline CDR1 is SGHAT and CDR2 FQNNGV. Trimming left V 5 bases short and J 15 bases short, with 26 bases between. This CDR3 region has 15 residues. The CDR3: CASSPPGLVGIGLFF. CDR3 bases: TGTGCCAGCAGCCCGCCGGGGCTAGTCGGCATTGGTTTGTTCTTC. The complete variable domain, with remaining parts taken from reference TRBV11-2 and TRBJ2-1, reads EAGVAQSPRYKIIEKRQSVAFWCNPISGHATLYWYQQILGQGPKLLIQFQNNGVVDDSQLPKDRFSAERLKGVDSTLKIQPAKLEDSAVYLCASSPPGLVGIGLFFGPGTRLTVL.

This clonotype was found a few times. The chain is built from TRBV12-3 or TRBV12-4 and TRBJ1-5; possible D gene TRBD1, 6 bases. V dropped 5 bases and J dropped 6 bases, with 14 bases sitting between them. The CDR3 covers 14 residues. The CDR3 loop reads CASSRGGEGQPQHF. The CDR3, as DNA: TGTGCCAGCAGTCGTGGGGGCGAGGGTCAGCCCCAGCATTTT.

The chain employs TRBV6-6 and TRBJ1-2; TRBD1 matches 7 bases. The CDR3 loop spans 12 amino acids. CDR1 is MNHNY and CDR2 is SVGAGI in the germline V gene (reference sequence). Germline trimming cut 8 bases from V and 8 bases from J; bases unmatched to any gene: 8. The CDR3 spells CASSRDRDGYTF. CDR3 bases: TGTGCCAGCTCCCGCGACAGGGACGGCTACACCTTC.

V gene TRBV7-2 combines with J gene TRBJ2-3, with 7 bases fitting TRBD2. CDR3 length: 15 amino acids. With 2 bases clipped from V and 3 bases from J, the junction kept 5 bases outside the gene matches. CDR1 and CDR2 (germline): SGHTA, FQGNSA. The CDR3 here is CASSLSGGSTDTQYF. As DNA, the CDR3 is TGTGCCAGCAGCTTATCCGGCGGGAGTACAGATACGCAGTATTTT.

V and J are TRBV6-6 and TRBJ1-1; 8 bases agree with TRBD1. J lost 6 bases, V lost 8 bases, and 8 bases had no gene match. The CDR3 is 13 amino acids. Germline-derived CDR1 and CDR2 are MNHNY and SVGAGI (reference sequence). In nucleotides, the CDR3 is TGTGCCAGCGGTCACCCGACAGGGGCTGAAGCTTTCTTT. Translated, it gives CASGHPTGAEAFF.

This clonotype was counted ten times or more. The rearrangement links TRBV6-1 to TRBJ1-1; no clear D. This CDR3 has 13 amino acids. The V end lost 7 bases, the J end lost 0 bases, and 9 bases lay between the germline ends. Germline assignment: CDR1 MNHNS and CDR2 SASEGT. DNA of the CDR3: TGTGCCAGCACCCCCCTCATGAACACTGAAGCTTTCTTT. This codes for CASTPLMNTEAFF.

The chain links TRBV20-1 to TRBJ2-1; 7 bases match TRBD2. The CDR3 is 15 residues long. In germline, CDR1 is DFQATT, CDR2 SNEGSKA (reference sequence). V shed 2 bases and J 4 bases; nucleotides not matched to a gene: 8. DNA of the CDR3: TGCAGTGCTAGACCGCCTAGCGGACTTTACAATGAGCAGTTCTTC. Translated, it gives CSARPPSGLYNEQFF.

This clonotype was detected a few times. The V call is TRBV10-1, the J call TRBJ1-3; D is unresolved. Germline V CDR1 and CDR2: WNHNN, SYGVQD (reference sequence). This CDR3 is 15 amino acids long. V lost 6 bases to trimming and J lost 0 bases, with 12 bases between them. CDR3 sequence (DNA): TGCGCCAGCAGGAAGGACCGAAGCTCTGGAAACACCATATATTTT. Translation gives CASRKDRSSGNTIYF.

This clonotype has at least ten counts. This chain links TRBV25-1 with TRBJ2-2; tentatively, D is TRBD1 or TRBD2 (5 bases each). The CDR3 contains 15 residues. Between the trimmed V and J ends, which lost 7 bases and 6 bases, there was a span of 18 bases. The germline gives CDR1 MGHDK, CDR2 SYGVNS. CDR3 nucleotides: TGTGCCAGCAATGGATTGGGGACGATCTCCGGGGAGCTGTTTTTT. As protein: CASNGLGTISGELFF.

The chain recombines TRBV5-1 with TRBJ1-1; possibly TRBD1 for D (6 bases). Germline V gene sequence: CDR1 SGHRS, CDR2 YFSETQ. Trimming removed 0 bases at V and 0 bases at J, with 9 bases between. The CDR3 has 15 residues. The CDR3, as DNA: TGCGCCAGCAGCTTGGAGCGGACAGTGAACACTGAAGCTTTCTTT. Protein: CASSLERTVNTEAFF.

This clonotype has at least ten counts. The J gene is TRBJ1-5, the V gene TRBV19, with a weak D call TRBD1 (6 bases). The CDR3 runs to 13 residues. Trimming cost V 4 bases and J 7 bases, with 11 bases left between them. Germline CDR1 and CDR2: LNHDA and SQIVND (reference sequence). The DNA of the CDR3 is TGTGCCAGTAGTACAGGGGCGGGACAGCCCCAGCATTTT. It is translated as CASSTGAGQPQHF.

The chain employs TRBV5-4 and TRBJ2-5; 8 bases fit TRBD1. The V gene end was trimmed by 4 bases and the J gene end by 4 bases; junction bases not matched to a gene: 6. Germline V gene lookup returns CDR1 SGHNT and CDR2 YYREEE (reference sequence). CDR3 size: 14 residues. The CDR3 is CASSPQGAGETQYF. The CDR3 bases are TGTGCCAGCAGCCCCCAGGGGGCTGGAGAGACCCAGTACTTC.

This clonotype was counted only a few times. The rearrangement links TRBV11-1 to TRBJ2-1, with a weak D call TRBD2 (6 bases). The CDR3 sequence is 14 residues long. The V end was cut by 3 bases, the J end by 6 bases, with 12 bases between. Germline values: CDR1 SGHAT, CDR2 FQDESV (reference sequence). CDR3 nucleotides: TGTGCCAGCAGCTTGTCGGCGGGACCCAATGAGCAGTTCTTC. Residues: CASSLSAGPNEQFF.

About this clonotype: One junction end disagrees with the germline gene, perhaps due to a read error. The chain is built from TRBV20-1 and TRBJ2-3, with 7 bases matching TRBD2. Germline V gene lookup returns CDR1 DFQATT and CDR2 SNEGSKA (reference sequence). This CDR3 has 17 residues. CDR3 loop: CSARSSGGRPSTDPQYF. The CDR3 nucleotides are TGCAGTGCTAGATCTAGCGGAGGGCGCCCTAGCACAGATCCGCAGTATTTT.

V usage is TRBV7-9 and J usage is TRBJ2-7; 8 bases are shared with TRBD1. The CDR3 totals 14 residues. The ends lost 5 bases at V and 5 bases at J; junction bases unmatched: 8. The germline CDR1 and CDR2 sequences are SEHNR and FQNEAQ (reference sequence). This CDR3 reads CASSPTGAKNEQYF. Here the CDR3 DNA reads TGTGCCAGCAGCCCGACAGGGGCGAAGAACGAGCAGTACTTC.

V gene TRBV9 combines with J gene TRBJ2-1; D unclear. Trimming shortened V by 0 bases and J by 4 bases, and 5 bases separated the two germline ends. Germline V gene sequence: CDR1 SGDLS, CDR2 YYNGEE. This CDR3 contains 13 residues. The CDR3 loop is CASSVGAYNEQFF. The CDR3 nucleotides are TGTGCCAGCAGCGTAGGGGCGTACAATGAGCAGTTCTTC.

This clonotype was seen many times. The CDR3 DNA reads TGTGCCAGCAGCCCTGAGACAGGGGCCGGGACCCAGTACTTC. Its protein is CASSPETGAGTQYF. The rearrangement joins TRBV7-3 to TRBJ2-5, with 8 bases that match TRBD1. The germline CDR1 and CDR2 sequences are SGHTA and FQGTGA. V lost 5 bases, J lost 7 bases, and 9 bases stayed unmatched. The CDR3 is 14 residues long.

This clonotype was counted many times. V gene TRBV7-2 combines with J gene TRBJ1-2; D gene uncertain. The CDR3 length is 13 residues. V lost 8 bases and J lost 4, with 14 bases in between. The V gene's germline CDR1 is SGHTA and CDR2 FQGNSA. CDR3 in DNA: TGTGCCAGCCGGGGAGGAAACGCCTATGGCTACACCTTC. It encodes CASRGGNAYGYTF.

This clonotype was observed a few times. The chain has TRBV2 and TRBJ2-7; D possibly uses TRBD1 or TRBD2 (5 bases each). Trimming shortened V by 4 bases and J by 4 bases, and 20 bases separated the two germline ends. Germline lookup yields CDR1 SNHLY and CDR2 FYNNEI. The CDR3 is 16 amino acids. In nucleotides, the CDR3 is TGTGCCAGCAGTGCCCCCGGGGCGGTGGGACCTTACGAGCAGTACTTC. Protein sequence: CASSAPGAVGPYEQYF.

The rearrangement uses TRBV3-1 and TRBJ1-2; tentatively, D is TRBD1 (5 bases). V was shortened by 4 bases and J by 4 bases, with 10 bases between the two germline ends. This CDR3 has 13 residues. Germline CDR1 reads LGHDT; CDR2 reads YNNKEL (reference sequence). CDR3: CASSRTTFYGYTF. In DNA, the CDR3 is TGTGCCAGCAGCCGGACAACCTTCTATGGCTACACCTTC.

This clonotype occurred many times. The rearrangement joins TRBV18 to TRBJ2-3; 9 bases line up with TRBD2. The V segment lost 4 bases and the J segment 4 bases; nucleotides outside the gene matches: 6. The CDR3 contains 15 residues. CDR1 and CDR2 from the germline V gene are KGHSH and LQKENI. The CDR3 DNA reads TGTGCCAGCTCACGGACTAGCGCGGGGGCAGATACGCAGTATTTT. Translated, it gives CASSRTSAGADTQYF. The complete variable domain, with remaining parts taken from reference TRBV18 and TRBJ2-3, reads NAGVMQNPRHLVRRRGQEARLRCSPMKGHSHVYWYRQLPEEGLKFMVYLQKENIIDESGMPKERFSAEFPKEGPSILRIQQVVRGDSAAYFCASSRTSAGADTQYFGPGTRLTVL.

Remarks on this clonotype: A much larger clonotype is one base distant, so this may be a read error. The chain couples TRBV29-1 to TRBJ2-4; 7 nucleotides line up with TRBD1. The V gene end was trimmed by 7 bases and the J gene end by 4 bases; junction bases not matched to a gene: 7. This CDR3 comprises 13 residues. In germline, CDR1 is SQVTM, CDR2 ANQGSEA. This CDR3 reads CSAGQDAKNIQYF. CDR3 nucleotides: TGCAGCGCCGGACAGGACGCAAAAAACATTCAGTACTTC.

The V and J genes are TRBV7-6 and TRBJ1-1, with D possibly being TRBD1 (5 bases). Trimming shortened V by 5 bases and J by 5 bases, and 18 bases separated the two germline ends. CDR1 is SGHVS, CDR2 FNYEAQ, per germline. There are 15 residues in the CDR3. The CDR3 sequence: CASSPRGGRRTEAFF. The CDR3 DNA follows: TGTGCCAGCAGCCCTCGGGGGGGACGAAGGACTGAAGCTTTCTTT.

As regards this clonotype: This may arise from a read error, as a much more abundant clone is one base away. The chain employs TRBV20-1 and TRBJ1-5; weak D call: TRBD1 (6 bases). Germline V lookup: CDR1 DFQATT, CDR2 SNEGSKA (reference sequence). This CDR3 spans 15 amino acids. CDR3 in DNA: TGCAGTGCTAGAGACAGGACAGCTAGCAATCAGCCCCTGCATTTT. Translated: CSARDRTASNQPLHF.

The gene calls are TRBV20-1 and TRBJ1-3; 7 bases are a match to TRBD1. Germline CDR1 DFQATT, CDR2 SNEGSKA (reference sequence). V lost 3 bases, J lost 6 bases, and 8 bases stayed unmatched. The length of the CDR3 is 14 residues. The CDR3 here is CSARAGTVPNTIYF. CDR3 in DNA: TGCAGTGCTAGGGCCGGGACAGTGCCAAACACCATATATTTT.